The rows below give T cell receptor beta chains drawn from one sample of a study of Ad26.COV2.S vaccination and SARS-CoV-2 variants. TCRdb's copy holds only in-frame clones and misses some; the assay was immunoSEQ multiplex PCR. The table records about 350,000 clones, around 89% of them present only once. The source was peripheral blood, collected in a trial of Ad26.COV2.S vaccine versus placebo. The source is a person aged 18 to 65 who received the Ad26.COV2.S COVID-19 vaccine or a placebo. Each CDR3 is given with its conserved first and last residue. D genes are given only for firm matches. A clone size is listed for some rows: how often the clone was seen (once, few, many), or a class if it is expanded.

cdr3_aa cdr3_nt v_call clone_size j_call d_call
CASSLDPGAIDTQYF TGCGCCAGCAGCTTGGACCCGGGAGCCATAGATACGCAGTATTTT TRBV5-1 few TRBJ2-3 .
CATSDRTVSQPQHF TGTGCCACCAGTGACAGGACAGTCTCTCAGCCCCAGCATTTT TRBV24-1 . TRBJ1-5 .
CATSERQDSTEAFF TGTGCCACCAGTGAACGTCAGGATAGCACTGAAGCTTTCTTT TRBV24-1 . TRBJ1-1 .
CASSPLFPGQETQYF TGTGCCAGCAGCCCACTCTTCCCGGGACAAGAGACCCAGTACTTC TRBV2 . TRBJ2-5 .
CASSVGPAGGLVEEQYF TGTGCCAGCAGCGTTGGCCCAGCGGGCGGACTGGTAGAAGAGCAGTACTTC TRBV9 . TRBJ2-7 .
CASSTGQGSFNEQFF TGCGCCAGCAGCACAGGACAGGGAAGTTTTAATGAGCAGTTCTTC TRBV5-1 . TRBJ2-1 TRBD1
CASSFGRLIRTDTQYF TGTGCCAGCAGCTTCGGGAGACTCATCCGCACAGATACGCAGTATTTT TRBV7-8 . TRBJ2-3 .
CASSISVSSYEQYF TGTGCCAGTAGTATATCAGTATCCTCCTACGAGCAGTACTTC TRBV19 few TRBJ2-7 .
CASSRTGEYEQYF TGCGCCAGCAGCCGGACAGGGGAGTACGAGCAGTACTTC TRBV5-1 . TRBJ2-7 TRBD1
CASTHTRDYGNTIYF TGTGCCAGCACCCATACTAGGGATTATGGAAACACCATATATTTT TRBV6-5 . TRBJ1-3 .
CASRPQGDANEKLFF TGTGCCAGCAGACCGCAGGGTGACGCTAATGAAAAACTGTTTTTT TRBV6-5 . TRBJ1-4 .